This T cell receptor (beta chain) was sequenced during a study of blood T cell repertoires in COVID-19. Looking at the study overall: Researchers got acute and convalescent COVID-19 samples from the United States, Italy and Spain.

The CDR3 totals 15 residues. V gave up 3 bases and J gave up 3 bases, with 14 bases separating them. Germline values: CDR1 LGHDT, CDR2 YNNKEL (reference sequence). Authors' methods: Cell counts per sample came from amplifying reference gene primers. Libraries were prepared by immunoSEQ multiplex PCR; TCRdb keeps only in-frame clonotypes and omits some of them. V and J calls and clone size are copied from that table; D and trimming were computed from the DNA. The table shows approximately 45,000 clones, with approximately 85% occurring only once. The sequencing input was peripheral blood. The gene calls are TRBV3-1 (or the pseudogene TRBV3-2) and TRBJ2-5, with D possibly matching TRBD1 (5 bases). The sequence came from a human donor in a cohort sampled during active COVID-19. The CDR3 here is CASSQALGREETQYF. The CDR3 DNA follows: TGTGCCAGCAGCCAGGCCCTTGGCAGGGAAGAGACCCAGTACTTC.